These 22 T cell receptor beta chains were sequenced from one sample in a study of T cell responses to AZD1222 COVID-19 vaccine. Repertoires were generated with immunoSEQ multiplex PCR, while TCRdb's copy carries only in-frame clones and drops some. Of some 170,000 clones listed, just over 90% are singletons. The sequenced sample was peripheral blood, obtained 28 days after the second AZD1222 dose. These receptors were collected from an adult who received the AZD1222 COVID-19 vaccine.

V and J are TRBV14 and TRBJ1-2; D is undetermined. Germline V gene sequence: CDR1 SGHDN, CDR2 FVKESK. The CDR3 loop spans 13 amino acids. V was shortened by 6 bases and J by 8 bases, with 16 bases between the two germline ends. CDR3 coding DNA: TGTGCCAGCAGTCCCGCGGTGGAACGCGGCTACACCTTC. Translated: CASSPAVERGYTF.

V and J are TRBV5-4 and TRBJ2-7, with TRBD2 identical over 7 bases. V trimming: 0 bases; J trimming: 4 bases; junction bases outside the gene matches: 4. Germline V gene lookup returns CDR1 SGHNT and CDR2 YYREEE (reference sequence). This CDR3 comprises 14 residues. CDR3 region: CASSLAGLGYEQYF. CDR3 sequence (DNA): TGTGCCAGCAGCTTGGCAGGACTAGGGTACGAGCAGTACTTC. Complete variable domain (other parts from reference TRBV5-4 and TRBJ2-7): ETGVTQSPTHLIKTRGQQVTLRCSSQSGHNTVSWYQQALGQGPQFIFQYYREEENGRGNFPPRFSGLQFPNYSSELNVNALELDDSALYLCASSLAGLGYEQYFGPGTRLTVT.

CDR3 nucleotide sequence: TGTGCCAGCAGCTTAGTACGGGACCCGAACACCGGGGAGCTGTTTTTT. Amino acid sequence: CASSLVRDPNTGELFF. The chain employs TRBV11-2 and TRBJ2-2, with D perhaps being TRBD1 or TRBD2 (5 bases each). The CDR3 totals 16 residues. Germline V CDR1 and CDR2: SGHAT, FQNNGV. Trimming took 1 base from V and 0 from J, leaving 9 bases between them.

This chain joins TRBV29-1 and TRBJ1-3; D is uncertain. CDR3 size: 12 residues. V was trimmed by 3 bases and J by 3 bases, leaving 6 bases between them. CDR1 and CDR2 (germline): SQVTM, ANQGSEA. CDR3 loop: CSVDTGGNTIYF. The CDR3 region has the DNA TGCAGCGTTGATACGGGTGGAAACACCATATATTTT.

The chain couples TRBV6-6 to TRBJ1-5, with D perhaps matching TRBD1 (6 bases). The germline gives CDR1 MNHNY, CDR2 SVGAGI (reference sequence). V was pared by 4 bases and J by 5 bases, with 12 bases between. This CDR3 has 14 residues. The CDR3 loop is CASSSSQGYQPQHF. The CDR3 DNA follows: TGTGCCAGCAGTTCCAGCCAGGGGTATCAGCCCCAGCATTTT.

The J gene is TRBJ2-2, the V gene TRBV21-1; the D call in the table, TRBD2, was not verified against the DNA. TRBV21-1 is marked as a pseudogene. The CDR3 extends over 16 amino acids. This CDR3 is CASRERRSTNTGELFF. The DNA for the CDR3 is TGTGCCAGCAGAGAAAGGAGATCAACGAACACCGGGGAGCTGTTTTTT.

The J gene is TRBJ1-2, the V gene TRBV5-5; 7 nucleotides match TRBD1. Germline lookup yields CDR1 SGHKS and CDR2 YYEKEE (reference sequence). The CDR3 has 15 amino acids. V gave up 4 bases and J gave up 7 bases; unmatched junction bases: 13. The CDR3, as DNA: TGTGCCAGCAGCCTTGGAGGGGGCACCCTTTTTGGCTACACCTTC. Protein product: CASSLGGGTLFGYTF.

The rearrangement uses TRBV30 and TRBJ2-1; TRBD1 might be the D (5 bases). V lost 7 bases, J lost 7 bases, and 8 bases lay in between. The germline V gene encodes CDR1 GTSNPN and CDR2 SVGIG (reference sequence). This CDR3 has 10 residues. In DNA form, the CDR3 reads TGTGCCTCAGGGTGGAATGAGCAGTTCTTC. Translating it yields CASGWNEQFF.

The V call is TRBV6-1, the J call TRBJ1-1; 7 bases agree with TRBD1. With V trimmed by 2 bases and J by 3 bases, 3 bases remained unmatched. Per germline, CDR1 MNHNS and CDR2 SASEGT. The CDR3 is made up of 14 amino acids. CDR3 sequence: CASSEQGGHTEAFF. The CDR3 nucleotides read TGTGCCAGCAGTGAACAGGGGGGGCACACTGAAGCTTTCTTT.

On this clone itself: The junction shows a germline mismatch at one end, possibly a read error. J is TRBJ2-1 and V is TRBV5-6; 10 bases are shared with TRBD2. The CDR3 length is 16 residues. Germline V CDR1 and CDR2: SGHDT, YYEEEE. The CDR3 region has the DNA TGTGCCAGCAGCTGGGTGACTAGCGGGTCCTTCAATGAGCAGTTCTTC. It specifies CASSWVTSGSFNEQFF.

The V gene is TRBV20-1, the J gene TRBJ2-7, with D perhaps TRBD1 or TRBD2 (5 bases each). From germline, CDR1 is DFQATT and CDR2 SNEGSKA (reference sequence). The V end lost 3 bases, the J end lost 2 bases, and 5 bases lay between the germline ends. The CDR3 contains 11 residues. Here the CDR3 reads CSARGAYEQYF. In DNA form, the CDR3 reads TGCAGTGCTAGGGGGGCCTACGAGCAGTACTTC.

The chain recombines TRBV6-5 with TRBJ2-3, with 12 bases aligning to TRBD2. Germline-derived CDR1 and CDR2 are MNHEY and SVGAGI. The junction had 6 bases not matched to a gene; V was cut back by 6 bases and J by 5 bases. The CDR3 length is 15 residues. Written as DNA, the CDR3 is TGTGCCAGCAGCGGACTAGCGGGGATGGGAGATACGCAGTATTTT. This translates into CASSGLAGMGDTQYF.

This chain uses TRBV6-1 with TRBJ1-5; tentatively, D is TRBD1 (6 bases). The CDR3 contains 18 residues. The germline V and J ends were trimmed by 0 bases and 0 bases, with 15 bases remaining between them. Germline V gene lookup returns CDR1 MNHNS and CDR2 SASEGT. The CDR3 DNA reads TGTGCCAGCAGTGAAGCCGGCCCGGACAGTCTTAGCAATCAGCCCCAGCATTTT. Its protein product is CASSEAGPDSLSNQPQHF.

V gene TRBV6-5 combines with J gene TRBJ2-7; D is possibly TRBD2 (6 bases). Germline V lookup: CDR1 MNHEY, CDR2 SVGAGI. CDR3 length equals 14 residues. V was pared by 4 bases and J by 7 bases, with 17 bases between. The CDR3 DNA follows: TGTGCCAGCAGTTCGCAGGGAGGCTTCAAAGAGCAGTACTTC. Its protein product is CASSSQGGFKEQYF.

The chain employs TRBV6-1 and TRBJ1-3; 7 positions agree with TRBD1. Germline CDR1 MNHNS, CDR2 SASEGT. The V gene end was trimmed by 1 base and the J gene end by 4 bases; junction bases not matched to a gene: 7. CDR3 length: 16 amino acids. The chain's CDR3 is CASSEGWGQFGNTIYF. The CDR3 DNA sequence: TGTGCCAGCAGTGAAGGGTGGGGACAGTTCGGAAACACCATATATTTT.

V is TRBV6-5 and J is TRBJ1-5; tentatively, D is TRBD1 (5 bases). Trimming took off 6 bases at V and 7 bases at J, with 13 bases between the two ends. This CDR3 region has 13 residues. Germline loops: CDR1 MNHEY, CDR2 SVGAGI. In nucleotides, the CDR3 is TGTGCCAGCAGATCAGGGACCCTACAGCCCCAGCATTTT. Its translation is CASRSGTLQPQHF.

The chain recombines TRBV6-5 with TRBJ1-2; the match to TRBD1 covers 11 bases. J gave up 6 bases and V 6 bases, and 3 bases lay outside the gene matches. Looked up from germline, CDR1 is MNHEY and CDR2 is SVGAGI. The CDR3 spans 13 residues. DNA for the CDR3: TGTGCCAGCAGGGACAGGGGGCAGGATGGCTACACCTTC. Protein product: CASRDRGQDGYTF.

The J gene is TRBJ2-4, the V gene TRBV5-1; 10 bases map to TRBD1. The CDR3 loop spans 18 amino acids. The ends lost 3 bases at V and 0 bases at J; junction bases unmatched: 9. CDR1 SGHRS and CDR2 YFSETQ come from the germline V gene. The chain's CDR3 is CASSSGQGMHAAKNIQYF. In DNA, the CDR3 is TGCGCCAGCAGCTCGGGACAGGGGATGCACGCAGCCAAAAACATTCAGTACTTC.

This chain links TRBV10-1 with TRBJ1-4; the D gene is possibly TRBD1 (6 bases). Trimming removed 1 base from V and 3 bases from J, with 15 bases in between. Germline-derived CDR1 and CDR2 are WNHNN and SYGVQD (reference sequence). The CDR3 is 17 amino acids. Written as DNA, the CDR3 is TGCGCCAGCAGTGAGTGTGGGGGGCGGAGAGCTAATGAAAAACTGTTTTTT. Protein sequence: CASSECGGRRANEKLFF.

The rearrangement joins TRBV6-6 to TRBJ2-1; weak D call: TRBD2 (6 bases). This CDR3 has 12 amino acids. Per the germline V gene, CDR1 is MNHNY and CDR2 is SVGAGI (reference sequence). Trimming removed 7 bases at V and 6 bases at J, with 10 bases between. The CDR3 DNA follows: TGTGCCAGCACCCCCGGGGGCAATGAGCAGTTCTTC. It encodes CASTPGGNEQFF.

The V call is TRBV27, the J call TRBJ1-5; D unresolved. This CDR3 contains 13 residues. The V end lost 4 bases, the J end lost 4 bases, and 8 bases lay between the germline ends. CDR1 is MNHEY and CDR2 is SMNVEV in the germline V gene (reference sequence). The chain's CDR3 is CASSSRSNQPQHF. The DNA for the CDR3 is TGTGCCAGCAGTTCTAGGTCGAATCAGCCCCAGCATTTT.

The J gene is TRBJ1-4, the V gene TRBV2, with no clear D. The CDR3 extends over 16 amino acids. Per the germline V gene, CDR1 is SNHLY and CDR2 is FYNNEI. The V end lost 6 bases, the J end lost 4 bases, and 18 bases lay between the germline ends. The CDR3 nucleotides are TGTGCCAGCAGAGTACCCGACGGGAGTTTTAATGAAAAACTGTTTTTT. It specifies CASRVPDGSFNEKLFF.